This T cell receptor beta chain was documented in a study of blood T cell repertoires in COVID-19. Study details: Material from acute and convalescent COVID-19 was sourced from the United States, Italy and Spain.

Profiling relied on immunoSEQ multiplex PCR, and the TCRdb table lists in-frame clones only, not all of them. The data show 100,000 to 150,000 clones, roughly nine tenths seen once. CDR1 and CDR2 from the germline V gene are SGHDT and YYEEEE. The CDR3 extends over 14 amino acids. The V end lost 0 bases, the J end lost 4 bases, and 10 bases lay between the germline ends. The TCR originated in a middle-aged man with active COVID-19. The J gene is TRBJ1-1, the V gene TRBV5-6; D is ambiguous. Sample: peripheral blood. Written as DNA, the CDR3 is TGTGCCAGCAGCTTGGAGTACCCGCGCACTGAAGCTTTCTTT. This sequence encodes CASSLEYPRTEAFF.